A selection of T cell receptor beta chains follows, all from one sample in a study of T cell repertoires in cytomegalovirus infection. MiXCR, run by TCRdb on the reads, gives a single entry per CDR3 protein. Of roughly 200,000 distinct CDR3 sequences in the sample, roughly 17% were seen once. Sequencing input: CD8+ T cells from PBMCs. These receptors all come from a human donor in good health (CMV status not recorded). Some clones in this sample may be carry-over from other donors' samples. Each CDR3 is given with its conserved first and last residue. Fields, in order: CDR3 protein, J gene, V gene.

CDR3: CASSSLRQGAIDTIYF
J: TRBJ1-3
V: TRBV12-3/TRBV12-4

CDR3: CASTRDRSATNEKLFF
J: TRBJ1-4
V: TRBV6-1

CDR3: CATSGPRGNEQFF
J: TRBJ2-1
V: TRBV24-1

CDR3: CASTHSLGSYEQYF
J: TRBJ2-7
V: TRBV7-9

CDR3: CASSLEVLSGRNSGNTIYF
J: TRBJ1-3
V: TRBV7-4

CDR3: CASSEGGDPFGANVLTF
J: TRBJ2-6
V: TRBV2

CDR3: CASSLGDGTEAFF
J: TRBJ1-1
V: TRBV7-9

CDR3: CASSLSGGVQETQYF
J: TRBJ2-5
V: TRBV5-1

CDR3: CASSPQGLAGGGAKNIQYF
J: TRBJ2-4
V: TRBV7-2

CDR3: CASSQWGNEQFF
J: TRBJ2-1
V: TRBV4-1

CDR3: CSARTRSTGELFF
J: TRBJ2-2
V: TRBV20-1

CDR3: CAILKSAAPAEQYF
J: TRBJ2-7
V: TRBV2

CDR3: CSVEVGALYNEQFF
J: TRBJ2-1
V: TRBV29-1

CDR3: CASSLTTSDLYNEQFF
J: TRBJ2-1
V: TRBV27

CDR3: CASSPSEGLAEAFF
J: TRBJ1-1
V: TRBV7-6

CDR3: CASWGIGGEGNQPQHF
J: TRBJ1-5
V: TRBV6-1

CDR3: CASSFKRGYNEQFF
J: TRBJ2-1
V: TRBV12-3/TRBV12-4

CDR3: CASSFNILRANTGELFF
J: TRBJ2-2
V: TRBV7-7

CDR3: CASSQERTAQETQYF
J: TRBJ2-5
V: TRBV14

CDR3: CASSQDPAGGPNEQFF
J: TRBJ2-1
V: TRBV4-3

CDR3: CASDFTGSYTEAFF
J: TRBJ1-1
V: TRBV6-2/TRBV6-3

CDR3: CASSLARGNYGYTF
J: TRBJ1-2
V: TRBV7-2

CDR3: CASSGDRVNTEAFF
J: TRBJ1-1
V: TRBV7-9

CDR3: CASSLRGAENIQYF
J: TRBJ2-4
V: TRBV28

CDR3: CASTYGPTGELFF
J: TRBJ2-2
V: TRBV9

CDR3: CASSFSWDRGMGSYNEQFF
J: TRBJ2-1
V: TRBV28

CDR3: CASSPGTGKNSPLHF
J: TRBJ1-6
V: TRBV7-2

CDR3: CASRYAGGQQETQYF
J: TRBJ2-5
V: TRBV7-2

CDR3: CASSAGFSTDTQYF
J: TRBJ2-3
V: TRBV9

CDR3: CASSFSSSTYEQYF
J: TRBJ2-7
V: TRBV12-3/TRBV12-4

CDR3: CASSWNRGPNEKLFF
J: TRBJ1-4
V: TRBV7-2

CDR3: CASSWWGSTDTQYF
J: TRBJ2-3
V: TRBV11-2

CDR3: CSVEGVETSGVTYEQYF
J: TRBJ2-7
V: TRBV29-1

CDR3: CASSQDRNTEAFF
J: TRBJ1-1
V: TRBV4-3

CDR3: CSAPTAVLEKKLFF
J: TRBJ1-4
V: TRBV20-1

CDR3: CSVTGTSNTEAFF
J: TRBJ1-1
V: TRBV29-1

CDR3: CASSQTGPSTEAFF
J: TRBJ1-1
V: TRBV28

CDR3: CASSRARGRGNQPQHF
J: TRBJ1-5
V: TRBV28

CDR3: CASSYSRGYEQYF
J: TRBJ2-7
V: TRBV6-5

CDR3: CASSYYGQTYEQYF
J: TRBJ2-7
V: TRBV6-2/TRBV6-3

CDR3: CSAPGGGQGVGYTF
J: TRBJ1-2
V: TRBV29-1

CDR3: CAWSGTSGGYNEQFF
J: TRBJ2-1
V: TRBV30

CDR3: CASSPEGASFYGYTF
J: TRBJ1-2
V: TRBV7-8

CDR3: CASSHGGGRHQPQHF
J: TRBJ1-5
V: TRBV6-2/TRBV6-3